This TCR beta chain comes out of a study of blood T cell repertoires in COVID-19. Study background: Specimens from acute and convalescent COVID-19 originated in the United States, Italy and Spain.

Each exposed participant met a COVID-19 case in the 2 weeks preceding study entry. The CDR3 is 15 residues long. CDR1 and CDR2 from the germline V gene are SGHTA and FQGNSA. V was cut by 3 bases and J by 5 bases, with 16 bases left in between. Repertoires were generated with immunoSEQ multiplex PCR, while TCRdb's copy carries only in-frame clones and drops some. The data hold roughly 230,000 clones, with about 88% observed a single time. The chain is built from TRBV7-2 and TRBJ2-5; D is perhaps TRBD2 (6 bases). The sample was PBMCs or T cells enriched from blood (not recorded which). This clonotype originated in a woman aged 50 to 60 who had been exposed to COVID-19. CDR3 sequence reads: CASSLGDGGFETQYF. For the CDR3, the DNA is TGTGCCAGCAGCTTGGGGGACGGGGGTTTCGAGACCCAGTACTTC.